Listed below are T cell receptor beta chains from one sample, sequenced in a study of beta chain features in type 1 diabetes. The data were produced by immunoSEQ multiplex PCR, yet TCRdb's version contains in-frame clones alone and is incomplete. The repertoire holds roughly 340,000 clones, with roughly 12% as singletons. The sample was naive CD4+ T cells from blood. These receptors were taken from a woman aged 18-30 years with type 1 diabetes. CDR3s include the opening cysteine and the closing phenylalanine or tryptophan. The order of the fields is J gene, clone size, V gene, D gene, CDR3 protein, CDR3 DNA. D genes are given only for firm matches. Clone size is stated in some rows and not others, as once, few, many or a class when expanded.

j_call: TRBJ2-7; clone_size: few; v_call: TRBV21-1; d_call: NA; cdr3_aa: CASERWRGTSYEQYF; cdr3_nt: TGTGCCAGCGAACGGTGGAGGGGAACTTCCTACGAGCAGTACTTC
j_call: TRBJ2-5; clone_size: NA; v_call: TRBV9; d_call: NA; cdr3_aa: CASSSRGGVFQETQYF; cdr3_nt: TGTGCCAGCAGCTCGAGGGGGGGGGTCTTCCAAGAGACCCAGTACTTC
j_call: TRBJ2-7; clone_size: few; v_call: TRBV27; d_call: TRBD1; cdr3_aa: CASSSLGDRLVEQYF; cdr3_nt: TGTGCCAGCAGTTCCCTGGGGGACAGGCTAGTGGAGCAGTACTTC
j_call: TRBJ1-5; clone_size: few; v_call: TRBV20-1; d_call: NA; cdr3_aa: CSARGPQPQHF; cdr3_nt: TGCAGTGCTAGGGGGCCTCAGCCCCAGCATTTT
j_call: TRBJ2-7; clone_size: few; v_call: TRBV4-3; d_call: TRBD2; cdr3_aa: CASSHTGTSGSYEQYF; cdr3_nt: TGCGCCAGCAGCCATACAGGGACTAGCGGATCCTACGAGCAGTACTTC
j_call: TRBJ2-7; clone_size: NA; v_call: TRBV4-3; d_call: TRBD2; cdr3_aa: CASSQAASGMYEQYF; cdr3_nt: TGCGCCAGCAGCCAAGCGGCAAGCGGGATGTACGAGCAGTACTTC
j_call: TRBJ2-1; clone_size: NA; v_call: TRBV29-1; d_call: NA; cdr3_aa: CSGGDMNEQFF; cdr3_nt: TGCAGCGGGGGAGATATGAATGAGCAGTTCTTC
j_call: TRBJ2-6; clone_size: NA; v_call: TRBV7-2; d_call: NA; cdr3_aa: CASSLRGSNVLTF; cdr3_nt: TGTGCCAGCAGCCTCCGAGGATCCAACGTCCTGACTTTC
j_call: TRBJ2-1; clone_size: NA; v_call: TRBV29-1; d_call: TRBD2; cdr3_aa: CSTYGTSGRVYNALEQFF; cdr3_nt: TGCAGCACCTACGGCACTAGCGGGAGAGTCTACAATGCTTTGGAGCAGTTCTTC
j_call: TRBJ2-3; clone_size: NA; v_call: TRBV27; d_call: TRBD1; cdr3_aa: CASRGTGGTDTQYF; cdr3_nt: TGTGCCAGCAGGGGGACAGGGGGCACAGATACGCAGTATTTT
j_call: TRBJ2-2; clone_size: NA; v_call: TRBV10-3; d_call: NA; cdr3_aa: CAISEVVAAPSGELFF; cdr3_nt: TGTGCCATCAGTGAGGTGGTAGCGGCGCCCTCGGGGGAGCTGTTTTTT
j_call: TRBJ2-1; clone_size: NA; v_call: TRBV6-1; d_call: TRBD2; cdr3_aa: CASSAALAGVVNEQFF; cdr3_nt: TGTGCCAGCAGTGCCGCGCTAGCGGGAGTCGTTAATGAGCAGTTCTTC
j_call: TRBJ2-7; clone_size: NA; v_call: TRBV6-5; d_call: NA; cdr3_aa: CASSIQGIYEQYF; cdr3_nt: TGTGCCAGCAGTATCCAGGGTATCTACGAGCAGTACTTC
j_call: TRBJ2-7; clone_size: NA; v_call: TRBV11-2; d_call: NA; cdr3_aa: CASSPRQEQYF; cdr3_nt: TGTGCCAGCAGCCCGAGGCAGGAGCAGTACTTC
j_call: TRBJ2-3; clone_size: few; v_call: TRBV4-3; d_call: TRBD1; cdr3_aa: CASSQYTGAGTDTQYF; cdr3_nt: TGCGCCAGCAGCCAGTACACAGGGGCCGGCACAGATACGCAGTATTTT
j_call: TRBJ2-1; clone_size: NA; v_call: TRBV7-2; d_call: TRBD1; cdr3_aa: CASSHNRGYNEQFF; cdr3_nt: TGTGCCAGCAGCCACAACAGGGGCTACAATGAGCAGTTCTTC
j_call: TRBJ2-2; clone_size: NA; v_call: TRBV11-2; d_call: NA; cdr3_aa: CASSLGEAGELFF; cdr3_nt: TGTGCCAGCAGCCTAGGGGAGGCCGGGGAGCTGTTTTTT
j_call: TRBJ2-5; clone_size: NA; v_call: TRBV18; d_call: NA; cdr3_aa: CASSPEGETQYF; cdr3_nt: TGTGCCAGCTCACCGGAGGGAGAGACCCAGTACTTC
j_call: TRBJ1-5; clone_size: NA; v_call: TRBV19; d_call: NA; cdr3_aa: CASRNRRVNQPQHF; cdr3_nt: TGTGCCAGTAGAAATCGCAGGGTAAATCAGCCCCAGCATTTT
j_call: TRBJ1-6; clone_size: NA; v_call: TRBV7-9; d_call: NA; cdr3_aa: CASSLDGVNNSPLHF; cdr3_nt: TGTGCCAGCAGCTTAGACGGGGTTAACAATTCACCCCTCCACTTT
j_call: TRBJ1-1; clone_size: NA; v_call: TRBV28; d_call: TRBD1; cdr3_aa: CASSSGQGGTEAFF; cdr3_nt: TGTGCCAGCAGTTCGGGACAGGGGGGCACTGAAGCTTTCTTT
j_call: TRBJ1-5; clone_size: few; v_call: TRBV29-1; d_call: NA; cdr3_aa: CSVSEVGNSNQPQHF; cdr3_nt: TGCAGCGTTTCGGAGGTGGGAAATAGCAATCAGCCCCAGCATTTT
j_call: TRBJ1-2; clone_size: few; v_call: TRBV28; d_call: TRBD1; cdr3_aa: CASSGQALGGYTF; cdr3_nt: TGTGCCAGCAGTGGACAGGCCCTGGGAGGCTACACCTTC
j_call: TRBJ2-7; clone_size: NA; v_call: TRBV4-2; d_call: TRBD2; cdr3_aa: CASSLASGSSYEQYF; cdr3_nt: TGTGCCAGCAGCCTAGCTAGCGGGAGCTCCTACGAGCAGTACTTC
j_call: TRBJ2-3; clone_size: NA; v_call: TRBV7-9; d_call: TRBD2; cdr3_aa: CASSLRTSGGPDTQYF; cdr3_nt: TGTGCCAGCAGCTTAAGGACTAGCGGGGGGCCAGATACGCAGTATTTT